The 2 T cell receptor beta chains below were found in one sample sequenced in a study of T cells in Graves' hyperthyroidism and ophthalmopathy. Amplified TCR beta CDR3 regions derived from RNA transcripts. TCR CDR3 regions were first amplified by RT-PCR with HTBI primers. One entry per CDR3 protein, called by TCRdb with MiXCR from the multiplex PCR reads. The data show under 350,000 distinct CDR3 sequences, with about 25% seen just once and 20% to 30% held by the top ten. The sequencing sample was made of blood. These receptors came from a man between 40 and 49 years old with Graves' hyperthyroidism that later progressed to Graves' ophthalmopathy.

This clonotype was counted at least ten times. The genes are TRBV20-1 and TRBJ1-1; tentatively, D is TRBD1 (5 bases). With 4 bases removed from V and 2 bases from J, the gap between germline ends came to 17 bases. Germline V lookup: CDR1 DFQATT, CDR2 SNEGSKA (reference sequence). The length of the CDR3 is 15 residues. For the CDR3, the DNA is TGCAGTGCTAACACAATCGGCGGACAAAACACTGAAGCTTTCTTT. As protein: CSANTIGGQNTEAFF.

This clonotype was seen more than once but under ten times. Here the CDR3 reads CASSYRRTDEQYF. CDR3 bases: TGTGCCAGCAGTTACCGGAGGACAGACGAGCAGTACTTC. This chain connects TRBV6-5 to TRBJ2-7; D perhaps matches TRBD1 (6 bases). Trimming removed 2 bases at V and 5 bases at J, with 10 bases between. The CDR3 runs 13 residues. Germline values: CDR1 MNHEY, CDR2 SVGAGI.